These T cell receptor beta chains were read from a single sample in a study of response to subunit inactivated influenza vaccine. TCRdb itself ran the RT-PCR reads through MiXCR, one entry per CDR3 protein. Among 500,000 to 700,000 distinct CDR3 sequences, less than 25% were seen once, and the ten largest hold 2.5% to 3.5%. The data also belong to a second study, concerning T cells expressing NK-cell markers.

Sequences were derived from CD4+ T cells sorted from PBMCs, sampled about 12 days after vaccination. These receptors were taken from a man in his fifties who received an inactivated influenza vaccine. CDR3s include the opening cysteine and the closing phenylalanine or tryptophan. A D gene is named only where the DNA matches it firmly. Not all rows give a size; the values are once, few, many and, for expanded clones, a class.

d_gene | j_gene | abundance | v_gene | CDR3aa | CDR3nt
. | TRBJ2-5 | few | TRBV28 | CASRTRGREKTQYF | TGTGCCAGCAGAACTAGGGGGAGGGAAAAGACCCAGTACTTC
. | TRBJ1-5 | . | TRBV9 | CASSVAASNQPQHF | TGTGCCAGCAGCGTAGCTGCCAGTAATCAGCCCCAGCATTTT
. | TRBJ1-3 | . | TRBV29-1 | CSVDGQSSGNTIYF | TGCAGCGTCGATGGACAGTCCTCTGGAAACACCATATATTTT
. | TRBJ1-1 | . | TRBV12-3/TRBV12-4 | CASSFGTWTQEDTEAFF | TGTGCCAGCAGTTTTGGGACTTGGACACAGGAAGACACTGAAGCTTTCTTT
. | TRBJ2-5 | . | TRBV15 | CATSRDPGAFQETQYF | TGTGCCACCAGCAGAGATCCAGGGGCCTTCCAAGAGACCCAGTACTTC
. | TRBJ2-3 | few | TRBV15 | CATSRVKEDTQYF | TGTGCCACCAGCAGAGTCAAAGAGGATACGCAGTATTTT
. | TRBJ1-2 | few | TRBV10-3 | CANRAGYTF | TGTGCCAATAGGGCTGGCTACACCTTC
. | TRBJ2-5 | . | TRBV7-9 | CASSSENQETQYF | TGTGCCAGCAGCTCCGAGAACCAAGAGACCCAGTACTTC
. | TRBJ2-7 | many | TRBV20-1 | CSARVGYEQYF | TGCAGTGCTAGAGTCGGCTACGAGCAGTACTTC
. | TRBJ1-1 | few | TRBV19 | CATKFRGQGNTEAFF | TGTGCCACCAAGTTCCGGGGGCAGGGGAACACTGAAGCTTTCTTT
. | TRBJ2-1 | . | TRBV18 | CASSPSTMGGHKQFF | TGTGCCAGCTCACCTTCTACGATGGGGGGTCACAAGCAGTTCTTC
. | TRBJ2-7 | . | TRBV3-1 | CASSYRGYEQYF | TGTGCCAGCAGCTACCGCGGCTACGAGCAGTACTTC
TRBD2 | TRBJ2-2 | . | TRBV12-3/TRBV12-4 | CASRLTSGATGELFF | TGTGCCAGCAGGTTGACTAGCGGGGCCACCGGGGAGCTGTTTTTT
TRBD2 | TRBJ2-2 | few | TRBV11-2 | CASSNRAGGANTGELFF | TGTGCCAGCAGCAACCGTGCGGGGGGCGCGAACACCGGGGAGCTGTTTTTT
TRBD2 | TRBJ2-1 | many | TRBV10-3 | CAISDGSGRSNEQFF | TGTGCCATCAGTGATGGTAGCGGGAGAAGTAATGAGCAGTTCTTC